This TCR beta chain was recovered during a study of T cell responses to AZD1222 COVID-19 vaccine. Clones were sequenced by immunoSEQ multiplex PCR, and TCRdb holds only the in-frame ones, with some missing. Of 150,000 to 200,000 clones in the sample, around 92% are singletons; the top ten hold around 1.3%. The CDR3 runs 14 residues. CDR1 and CDR2 from the germline V gene are SNHLY and FYNNEI. Losses at the gene ends were 3 bases for V and 4 bases for J; bases not matched to a gene: 2. As for this clone: This sample includes further DNA sequences coding for the same CDR3.

Sequenced here: peripheral blood, sampled on day 0 of AZD1222 vaccination. The receptor's source is an adult in good health. The chain carries TRBV2 and TRBJ1-1, with 10 bases fitting TRBD1. CDR3 sequence reads: CASSEDRGGTEAFF. The CDR3 DNA sequence: TGTGCCAGCAGTGAGGACAGGGGGGGCACTGAAGCTTTCTTT.